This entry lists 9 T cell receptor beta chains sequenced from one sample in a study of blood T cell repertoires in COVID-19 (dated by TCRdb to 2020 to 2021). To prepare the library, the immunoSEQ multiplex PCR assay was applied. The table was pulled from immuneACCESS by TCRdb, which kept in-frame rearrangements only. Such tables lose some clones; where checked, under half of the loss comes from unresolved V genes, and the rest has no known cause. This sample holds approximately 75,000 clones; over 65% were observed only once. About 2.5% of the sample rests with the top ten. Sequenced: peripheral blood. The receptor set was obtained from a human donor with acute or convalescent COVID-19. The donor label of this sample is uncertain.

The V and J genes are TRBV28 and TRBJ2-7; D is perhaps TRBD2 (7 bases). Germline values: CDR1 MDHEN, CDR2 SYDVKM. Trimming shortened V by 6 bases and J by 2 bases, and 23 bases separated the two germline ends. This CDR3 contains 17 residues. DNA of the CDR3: TGTGCCAGCAGCCGGTGGCCTAGGGAGGGGGGCACCTACGAGCAGTACGTC. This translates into CASSRWPREGGTYEQYV.

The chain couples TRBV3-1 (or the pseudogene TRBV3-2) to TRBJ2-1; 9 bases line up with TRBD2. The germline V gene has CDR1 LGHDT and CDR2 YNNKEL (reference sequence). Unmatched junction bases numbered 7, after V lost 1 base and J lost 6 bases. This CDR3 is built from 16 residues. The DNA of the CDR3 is TGTGCCAGCAGCCAAGTGCGGGGGGGCCTAGTCAATGAGCAGTTCTTC. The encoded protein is CASSQVRGGLVNEQFF.

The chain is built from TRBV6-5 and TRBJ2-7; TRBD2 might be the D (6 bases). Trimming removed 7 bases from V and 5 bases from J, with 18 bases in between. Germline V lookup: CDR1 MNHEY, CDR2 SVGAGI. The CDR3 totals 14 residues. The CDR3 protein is CASTPSAGRHEQYF. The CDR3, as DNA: TGTGCCAGCACCCCTAGCGCAGGGAGACACGAGCAGTACTTC.

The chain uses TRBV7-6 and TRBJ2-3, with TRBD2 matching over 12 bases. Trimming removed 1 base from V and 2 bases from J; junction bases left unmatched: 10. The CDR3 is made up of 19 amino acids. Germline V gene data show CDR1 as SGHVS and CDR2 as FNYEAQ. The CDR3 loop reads CASSLGALAGGPSTDTQYF. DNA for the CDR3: TGTGCCAGCAGCTTAGGGGCGCTAGCGGGAGGGCCCTCCACAGATACGCAGTATTTT.

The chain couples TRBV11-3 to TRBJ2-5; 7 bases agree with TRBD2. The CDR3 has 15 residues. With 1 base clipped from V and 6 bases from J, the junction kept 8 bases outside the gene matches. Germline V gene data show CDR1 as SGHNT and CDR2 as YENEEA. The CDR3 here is CASSLGGGSSKTQYF. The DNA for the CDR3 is TGTGCCAGCAGCTTAGGGGGCGGGAGCTCGAAGACCCAGTACTTC.

CDR3 nucleotide sequence: TGTGCCAGTAGCCTGACAGGACAGTATTCTGGAAACACCATATATTTT. This sequence encodes CASSLTGQYSGNTIYF. This chain connects TRBV19 to TRBJ1-3; maybe TRBD1 (6 bases). Trimming cost V 6 bases and J 1 base, with 16 bases left between them. The V gene's germline CDR1 is LNHDA and CDR2 SQIVND (reference sequence). This CDR3 spans 16 amino acids.

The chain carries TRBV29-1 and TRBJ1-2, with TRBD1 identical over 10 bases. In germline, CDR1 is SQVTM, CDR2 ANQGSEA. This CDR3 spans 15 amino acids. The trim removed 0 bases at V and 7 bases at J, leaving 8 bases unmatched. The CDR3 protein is CSVEEQGQGLRGYTF. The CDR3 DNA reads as TGCAGCGTTGAAGAGCAGGGACAGGGGCTCCGTGGCTACACCTTC.

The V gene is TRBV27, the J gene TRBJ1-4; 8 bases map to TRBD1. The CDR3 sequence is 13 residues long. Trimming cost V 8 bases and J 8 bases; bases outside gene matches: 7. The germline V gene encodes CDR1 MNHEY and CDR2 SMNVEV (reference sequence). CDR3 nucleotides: TGTGCCAGCGGCTGGACAGGGAGGGAAAAACTGTTTTTT. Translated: CASGWTGREKLFF.

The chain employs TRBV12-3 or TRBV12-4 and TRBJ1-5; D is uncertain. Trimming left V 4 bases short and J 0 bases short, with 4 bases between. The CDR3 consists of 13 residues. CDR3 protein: CASSSGSNQPQHF. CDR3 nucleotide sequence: TGTGCCAGCAGTTCAGGTAGCAATCAGCCCCAGCATTTT.